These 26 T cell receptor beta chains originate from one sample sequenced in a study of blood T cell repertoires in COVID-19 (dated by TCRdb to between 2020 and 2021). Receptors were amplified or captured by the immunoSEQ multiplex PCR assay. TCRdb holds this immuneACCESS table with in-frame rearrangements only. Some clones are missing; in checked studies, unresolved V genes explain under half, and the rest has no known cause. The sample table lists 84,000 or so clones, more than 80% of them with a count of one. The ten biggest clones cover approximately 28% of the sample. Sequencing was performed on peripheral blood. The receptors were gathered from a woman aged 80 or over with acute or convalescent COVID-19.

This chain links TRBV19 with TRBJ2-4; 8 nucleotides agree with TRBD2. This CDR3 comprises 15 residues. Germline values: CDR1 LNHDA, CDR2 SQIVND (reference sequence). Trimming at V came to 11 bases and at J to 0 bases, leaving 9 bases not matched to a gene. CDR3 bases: TGTGCCGTCGGAGGGCTAGCGGGAGCCAAAAACATTCAGTACTTC. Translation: CAVGGLAGAKNIQYF.

The CDR3 DNA reads TGTGCCAGCACCCCGACGGACTTAAACACTGAAGCTTTCTTT. Its translation: CASTPTDLNTEAFF. The chain combines TRBV3-1 (or the pseudogene TRBV3-2) with TRBJ1-1; no clear D gene. V lost 7 bases and J lost 2, with 14 bases in between. The V gene's germline CDR1 is LGHDT and CDR2 YNNKEL (reference sequence). The CDR3 is 14 amino acids.

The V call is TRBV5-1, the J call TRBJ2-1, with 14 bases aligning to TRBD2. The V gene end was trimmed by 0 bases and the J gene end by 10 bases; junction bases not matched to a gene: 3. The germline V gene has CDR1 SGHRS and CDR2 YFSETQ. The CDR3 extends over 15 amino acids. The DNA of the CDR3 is TGCGCCAGCAGCTTGGGGGGACTAGCGGGAGAGGAGCAGTTCTTC. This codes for CASSLGGLAGEEQFF.

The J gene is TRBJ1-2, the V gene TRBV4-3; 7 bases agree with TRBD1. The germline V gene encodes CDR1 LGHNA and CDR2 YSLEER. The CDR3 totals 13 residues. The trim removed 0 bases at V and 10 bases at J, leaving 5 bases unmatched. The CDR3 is CASSQEAGGAYTF. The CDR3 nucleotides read TGCGCCAGCAGCCAAGAGGCAGGGGGAGCCTACACCTTC.

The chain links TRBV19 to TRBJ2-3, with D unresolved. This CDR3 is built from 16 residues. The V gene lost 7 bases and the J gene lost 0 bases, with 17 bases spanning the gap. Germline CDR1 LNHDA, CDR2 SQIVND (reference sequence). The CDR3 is CASKESHSTSTDTQYF. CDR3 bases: TGTGCCAGTAAGGAGTCCCACTCTACTAGCACAGATACGCAGTATTTT.

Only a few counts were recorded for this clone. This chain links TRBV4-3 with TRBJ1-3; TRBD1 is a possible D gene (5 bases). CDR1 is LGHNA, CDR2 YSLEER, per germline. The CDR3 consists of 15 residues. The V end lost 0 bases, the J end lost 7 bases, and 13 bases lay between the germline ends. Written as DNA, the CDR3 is TGCGCCAGCAGCCAAGATGTCCAGGGATGGAACACCATATATTTT. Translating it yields CASSQDVQGWNTIYF.

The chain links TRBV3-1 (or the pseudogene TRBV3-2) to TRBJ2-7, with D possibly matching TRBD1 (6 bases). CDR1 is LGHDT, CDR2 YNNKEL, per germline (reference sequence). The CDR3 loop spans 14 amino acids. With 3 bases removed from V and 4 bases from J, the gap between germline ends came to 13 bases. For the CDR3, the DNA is TGTGCCAGCAGCCATACCTCAGGGGATTACGAGCAGTACTTC. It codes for CASSHTSGDYEQYF.

The CDR3 region is CASSWGGVETQYF. CDR3 DNA sequence: TGTGCCAGCAGCTGGGGAGGGGTGGAGACCCAGTACTTC. V and J are TRBV7-9 and TRBJ2-5; 7 nucleotides align to TRBD2. The CDR3 loop spans 13 amino acids. Germline V gene sequence: CDR1 SEHNR, CDR2 FQNEAQ (reference sequence). With V trimmed by 4 bases and J by 5 bases, 4 bases remained unmatched. Full variable domain (rest looked up from reference TRBV7-9 and TRBJ2-5): DTGVSQNPRHKITKRGQNVTFRCDPISEHNRLYWYRQTLGQGPEFLTYFQNEAQLEKSRLLSDRFSAERPKGSFSTLEIQRTEQGDSAMYLCASSWGGVETQYFGPGTRLLVL.

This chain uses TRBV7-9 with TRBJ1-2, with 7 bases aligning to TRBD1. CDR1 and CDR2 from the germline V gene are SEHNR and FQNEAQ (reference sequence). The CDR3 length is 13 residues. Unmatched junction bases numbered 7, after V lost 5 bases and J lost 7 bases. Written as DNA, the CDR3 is TGTGCCAGCAGCCCGACAGGGCCCTCTGGCTACACCTTC. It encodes CASSPTGPSGYTF.

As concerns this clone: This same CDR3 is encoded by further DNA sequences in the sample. CDR3 DNA sequence: TGTGCCAGTAGTCGAGTAAACTATGGCTACACCTTC. Translation gives CASSRVNYGYTF. The rearrangement uses TRBV19 and TRBJ1-2, with unresolved D. Germline loops: CDR1 LNHDA, CDR2 SQIVND (reference sequence). The CDR3 is 12 residues long. The V end was cut by 5 bases, the J end by 2 bases, with 6 bases between.

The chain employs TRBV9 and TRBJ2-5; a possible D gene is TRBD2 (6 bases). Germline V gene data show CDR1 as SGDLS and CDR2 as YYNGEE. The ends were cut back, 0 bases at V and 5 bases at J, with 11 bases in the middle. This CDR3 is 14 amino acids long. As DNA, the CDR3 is TGTGCCAGCAGCGTAGGTGGGGGGAGCGAGACCCAGTACTTC. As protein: CASSVGGGSETQYF.

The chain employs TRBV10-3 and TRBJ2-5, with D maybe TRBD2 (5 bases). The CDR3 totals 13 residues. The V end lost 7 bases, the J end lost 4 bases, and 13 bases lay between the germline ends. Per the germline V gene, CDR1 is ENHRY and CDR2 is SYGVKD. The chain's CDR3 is CAIKVESGETQYF. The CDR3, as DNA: TGTGCCATCAAAGTAGAGAGCGGAGAGACCCAGTACTTC.

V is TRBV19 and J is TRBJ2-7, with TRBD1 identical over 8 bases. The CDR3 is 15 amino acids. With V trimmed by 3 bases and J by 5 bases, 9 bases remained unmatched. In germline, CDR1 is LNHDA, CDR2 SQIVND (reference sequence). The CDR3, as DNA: TGTGCCAGTAGTATTACGGACGACAGGGGACACGAGCAGTACTTC. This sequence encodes CASSITDDRGHEQYF.

For the CDR3, the DNA is TGTGCCAGCAGCTCACTAGCGGGAGTAACAGATACGCAGTATTTT. This encodes CASSSLAGVTDTQYF. The gene calls are TRBV9 and TRBJ2-3; 11 bases are shared with TRBD2. The germline gives CDR1 SGDLS, CDR2 YYNGEE. With 4 bases clipped from V and 3 bases from J, the junction kept 4 bases outside the gene matches. There are 15 residues in the CDR3. The whole variable domain, filled in from reference TRBV9 and TRBJ2-3, reads DSGVTQTPKHLITATGQRVTLRCSPRSGDLSVYWYQQSLDQGLQFLIQYYNGEERAKGNILERFSAQQFPDLHSELNLSSLELGDSALYFCASSSLAGVTDTQYFGPGTRLTVL.

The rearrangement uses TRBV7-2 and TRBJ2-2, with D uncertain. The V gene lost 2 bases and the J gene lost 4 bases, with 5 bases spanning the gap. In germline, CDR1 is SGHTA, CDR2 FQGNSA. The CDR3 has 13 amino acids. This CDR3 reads CASSLTSTGELFF. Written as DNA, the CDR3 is TGTGCCAGCAGCTTAACGAGCACCGGGGAGCTGTTTTTT.

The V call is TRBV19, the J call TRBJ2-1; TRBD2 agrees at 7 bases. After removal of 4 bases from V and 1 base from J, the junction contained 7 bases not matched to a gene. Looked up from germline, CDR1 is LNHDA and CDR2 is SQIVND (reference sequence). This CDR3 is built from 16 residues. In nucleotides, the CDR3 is TGTGCCAGTAGTACCCACGAAGCGGGATCCTACAATGAGCAGTTCTTC. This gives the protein CASSTHEAGSYNEQFF.

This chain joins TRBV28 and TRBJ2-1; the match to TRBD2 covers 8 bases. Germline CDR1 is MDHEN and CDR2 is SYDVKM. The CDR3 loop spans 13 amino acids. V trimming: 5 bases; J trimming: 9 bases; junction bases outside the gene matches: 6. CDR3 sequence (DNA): TGTGCCAGCAGTCAAGGACTAGCAGTTGAGCAGTTCTTC. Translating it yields CASSQGLAVEQFF.

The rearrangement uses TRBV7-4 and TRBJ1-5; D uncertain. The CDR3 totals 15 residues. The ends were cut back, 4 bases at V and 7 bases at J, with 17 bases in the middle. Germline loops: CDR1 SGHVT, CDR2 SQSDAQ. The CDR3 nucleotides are TGTGCCAGCAGCTCACCGAGGTGTAGTGGGCAGCCCCAGCATTTT. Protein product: CASSSPRCSGQPQHF.

CDR3 in amino acids: CASSAGGGNIQYF. The CDR3 DNA reads as TGTGCCAGCAGTGCAGGGGGCGGGAACATTCAGTACTTC. The chain carries TRBV2 and TRBJ2-4; TRBD1 matches at 8 bases. The CDR3 spans 13 residues. Germline values: CDR1 SNHLY, CDR2 FYNNEI. Trimming removed 4 bases from V and 7 bases from J; junction bases left unmatched: 3.

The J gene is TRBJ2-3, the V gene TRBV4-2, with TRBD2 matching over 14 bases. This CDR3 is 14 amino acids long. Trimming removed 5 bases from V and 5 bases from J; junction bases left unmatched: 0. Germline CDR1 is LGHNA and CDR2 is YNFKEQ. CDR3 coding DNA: TGTGCCAGCAGCGGACTAGCGGGAGGAGATACGCAGTATTTT. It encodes CASSGLAGGDTQYF.

CDR3 DNA: TGTGCCAGCAGCTTAGTAGTGGGAGTGAACACCGGGGAGCTGTTTTTT. Protein product: CASSLVVGVNTGELFF. This rearrangement joins TRBV7-2 to TRBJ2-2, with D possibly being TRBD2 (5 bases). The V gene lost 1 base and the J gene lost 1 base, with 10 bases spanning the gap. CDR3 length equals 16 residues. Germline V gene sequence: CDR1 SGHTA, CDR2 FQGNSA.

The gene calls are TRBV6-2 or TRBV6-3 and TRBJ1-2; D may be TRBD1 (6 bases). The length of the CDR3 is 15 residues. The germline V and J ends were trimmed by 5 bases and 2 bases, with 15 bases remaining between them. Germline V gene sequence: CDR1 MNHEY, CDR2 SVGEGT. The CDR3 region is CASSPQGGGNYGYTF. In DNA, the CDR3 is TGTGCCAGCAGTCCCCAGGGAGGGGGAAACTATGGCTACACCTTC.

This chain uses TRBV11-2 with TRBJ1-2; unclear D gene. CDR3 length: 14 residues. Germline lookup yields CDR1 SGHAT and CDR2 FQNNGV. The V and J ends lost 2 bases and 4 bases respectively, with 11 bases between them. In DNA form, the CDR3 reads TGTGCCAGCAGCTTATCCAGGCCCGGCTATGGCTACACCTTC. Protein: CASSLSRPGYGYTF.

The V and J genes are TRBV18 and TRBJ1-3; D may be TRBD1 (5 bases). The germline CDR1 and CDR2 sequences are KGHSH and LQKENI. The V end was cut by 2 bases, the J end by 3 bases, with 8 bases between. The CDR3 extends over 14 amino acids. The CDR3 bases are TGTGCCAGCTCACCAGGGGCAGATGGAAACACCATATATTTT. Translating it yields CASSPGADGNTIYF.

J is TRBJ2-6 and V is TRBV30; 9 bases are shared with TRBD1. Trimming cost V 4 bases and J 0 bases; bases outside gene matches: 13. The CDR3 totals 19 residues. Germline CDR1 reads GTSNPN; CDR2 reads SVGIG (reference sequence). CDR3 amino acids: CAWTPGTGFSFSGANVLTF. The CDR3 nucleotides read TGTGCCTGGACCCCCGGGACAGGGTTTTCCTTCTCTGGGGCCAACGTCCTGACTTTC.

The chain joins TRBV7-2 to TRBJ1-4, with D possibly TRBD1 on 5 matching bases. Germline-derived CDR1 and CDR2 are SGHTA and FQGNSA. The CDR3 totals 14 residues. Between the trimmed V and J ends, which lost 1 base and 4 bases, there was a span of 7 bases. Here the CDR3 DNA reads TGTGCCAGCAGCTTAGGACAGAGTAATGAAAAACTGTTTTTT. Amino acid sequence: CASSLGQSNEKLFF. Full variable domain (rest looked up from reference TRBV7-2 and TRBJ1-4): GAGVSQSPSNKVTEKGKDVELRCDPISGHTALYWYRQSLGQGLEFLIYFQGNSAPDKSGLPSDRFSAERTGGSVSTLTIQRTQQEDSAVYLCASSLGQSNEKLFFGSGTQLSVL.